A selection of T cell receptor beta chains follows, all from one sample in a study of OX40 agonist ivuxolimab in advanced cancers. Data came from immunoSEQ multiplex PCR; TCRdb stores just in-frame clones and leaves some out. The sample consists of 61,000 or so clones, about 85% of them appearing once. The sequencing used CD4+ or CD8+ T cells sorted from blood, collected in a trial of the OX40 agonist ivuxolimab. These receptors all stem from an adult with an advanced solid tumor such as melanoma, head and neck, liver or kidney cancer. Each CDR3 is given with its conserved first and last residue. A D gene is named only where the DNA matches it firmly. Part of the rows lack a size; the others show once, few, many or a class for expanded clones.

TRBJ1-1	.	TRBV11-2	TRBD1	TGTGCCAGCAGCGGGGACAGGGTGAACACTGAAGCTTTCTTT	CASSGDRVNTEAFF
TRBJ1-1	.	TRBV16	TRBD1	TGTGCCAGCAGCCCGACAGGGGCCGGGGTAGCTTTCTTT	CASSPTGAGVAFF
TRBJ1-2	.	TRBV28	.	TGTGCCAGCAGTTTATACCCCTATGGCTACACCTTC	CASSLYPYGYTF
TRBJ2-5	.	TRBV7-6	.	TGTGCCAGCAGTAGAAGGGACGGGGGAAGGGGAGAGACCCAGTACTTC	CASSRRDGGRGETQYF
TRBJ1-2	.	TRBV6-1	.	TGTGCCAGCAGTTCGGAGGGGCCGAATGGCTACACCTTC	CASSSEGPNGYTF
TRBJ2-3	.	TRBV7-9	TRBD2	TGTGCCAGCGGGAGGGCAAGCGGGGGGGCTCTTTTCACAGATACGCAGTATTTT	CASGRASGGALFTDTQYF
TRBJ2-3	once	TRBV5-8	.	TGTGCCAGCAGCTTAGGGCGGGTGAGCACAGATACGCAGTATTTT	CASSLGRVSTDTQYF
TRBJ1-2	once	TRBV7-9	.	TGTGCCAGCAGCTCCCCAGGATATTATGGCTACACCTTC	CASSSPGYYGYTF
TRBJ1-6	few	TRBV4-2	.	TGTGCCAGCAGCCGCGGTCCCGAGGCTTCACCCCTCCACTTT	CASSRGPEASPLHF
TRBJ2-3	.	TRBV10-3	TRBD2	TGTGCCATCAGCGGGACTAGTACAGATACGCAGTATTTT	CAISGTSTDTQYF
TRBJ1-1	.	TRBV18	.	TGTGCCAGCTCACCAGGTCGGACTGAAGCTTTCTTT	CASSPGRTEAFF
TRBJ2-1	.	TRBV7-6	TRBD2	TGTGCCAGCAGCTTTTCGGGGGGGATTTACAATGAGCAGTTCTTC	CASSFSGGIYNEQFF
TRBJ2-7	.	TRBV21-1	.	TGTGCCAGCCGCGAGGGCTGTGCCTGTTTAGGGCAGTACTTC	CASREGCACLGQYF
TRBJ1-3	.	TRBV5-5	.	TGTGCCAGCAGCCGGGGGGGGCTTGCTGGAAACACCATATATTTT	CASSRGGLAGNTIYF
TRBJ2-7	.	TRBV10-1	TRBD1	TGCGCCAGCAGTGAGGGCAGGGGGAGCTCCTACGAGCAGTACTTC	CASSEGRGSSYEQYF
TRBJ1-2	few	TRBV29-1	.	TGCAGCGTTGTTGGGGACTATGGCTACACCTTC	CSVVGDYGYTF